These T cell receptor beta chains were read from a single sample in a study of blood T cell repertoires in COVID-19. Repertoires were generated with immunoSEQ multiplex PCR, while TCRdb's copy carries only in-frame clones and drops some. The sample holds tens of thousands of clones, around 76% seen once. The specimen was peripheral blood. These receptors all come from a human donor in a cohort sampled during active COVID-19. Each CDR3 is given with its conserved first and last residue. The order of the fields is V gene, D gene, clone size, J gene, CDR3 protein, CDR3 DNA. D genes are given only for firm matches. The size entry is marked missing in some rows and otherwise reads once, few, many or a size class.

v_gene: TRBV19
d_gene: TRBD2
abundance: once
j_gene: TRBJ2-1
CDR3aa: CASSKNTLGPLAVSYNEQFF
CDR3nt: TGTGCCAGTAGTAAAAACACCCTAGGTCCCCTAGCGGTATCCTACAATGAGCAGTTCTTC

v_gene: TRBV27
d_gene: -
abundance: few
j_gene: TRBJ1-5
CDR3aa: CASRLRDGNQPQHF
CDR3nt: TGTGCCAGCCGTCTGCGGGACGGAAATCAGCCCCAGCATTTT

v_gene: TRBV18
d_gene: -
abundance: -
j_gene: TRBJ2-7
CDR3aa: CASSPNRNEQYF
CDR3nt: TGTGCCAGCTCACCGAACAGGAACGAGCAGTACTTC

v_gene: TRBV29-1
d_gene: -
abundance: -
j_gene: TRBJ1-1
CDR3aa: CVSGGKAFF
CDR3nt: TGCGTCTCTGGGGGGAAAGCTTTCTTT

v_gene: TRBV6-5
d_gene: -
abundance: -
j_gene: TRBJ2-7
CDR3aa: CASTGNLYEQYF
CDR3nt: TGTGCCAGCACCGGGAATCTCTACGAGCAGTACTTC

v_gene: TRBV19
d_gene: TRBD1
abundance: many
j_gene: TRBJ1-6
CDR3aa: CASSPGTAPNSPLHF
CDR3nt: TGTGCCAGTAGCCCAGGGACAGCCCCGAATTCACCCCTCCACTTT

v_gene: TRBV9
d_gene: -
abundance: few
j_gene: TRBJ1-1
CDR3aa: CASSSEGAGWNTEAFF
CDR3nt: TGTGCCAGCAGCTCCGAAGGGGCAGGGTGGAACACTGAAGCTTTCTTT

v_gene: TRBV6-5
d_gene: TRBD2
abundance: few
j_gene: TRBJ2-7
CDR3aa: CASSSAGSGSYEQYF
CDR3nt: TGTGCCAGCAGTTCCGCCGGTAGCGGGAGCTACGAGCAGTACTTC

v_gene: TRBV12-3/TRBV12-4
d_gene: -
abundance: -
j_gene: TRBJ2-7
CDR3aa: CASSQQGYEQYF
CDR3nt: TGTGCCAGCAGTCAACAGGGCTACGAGCAGTACTTC

v_gene: TRBV13
d_gene: TRBD2
abundance: -
j_gene: TRBJ2-7
CDR3aa: CASSLSGLSYEQYF
CDR3nt: TGTGCCAGCAGCCTTAGCGGGCTTTCCTACGAGCAGTACTTC

v_gene: TRBV10-1
d_gene: -
abundance: -
j_gene: TRBJ1-1
CDR3aa: CASSTGGMANTEAFF
CDR3nt: TGCGCCAGCAGCACCGGGGGAATGGCGAACACTGAAGCTTTCTTT

v_gene: TRBV9
d_gene: -
abundance: -
j_gene: TRBJ2-7
CDR3aa: CASSVAGGHEQYF
CDR3nt: TGTGCCAGCAGCGTAGCTGGGGGCCACGAGCAGTACTTC

v_gene: TRBV6-2/TRBV6-3
d_gene: TRBD1
abundance: -
j_gene: TRBJ1-2
CDR3aa: CASSDQGARGYTF
CDR3nt: TGTGCCAGCAGCGACCAGGGGGCGCGAGGCTACACCTTC

v_gene: TRBV30
d_gene: TRBD2
abundance: few
j_gene: TRBJ2-5
CDR3aa: CAWRRGVAGFKETQYF
CDR3nt: TGTGCCTGGAGGAGAGGGGTAGCGGGTTTTAAAGAGACCCAGTACTTC

v_gene: TRBV7-9
d_gene: -
abundance: -
j_gene: TRBJ2-7
CDR3aa: CASSSHGGQGGLEQYF
CDR3nt: TGTGCCAGCAGCTCCCACGGGGGCCAGGGAGGGCTCGAGCAGTACTTC

v_gene: TRBV25-1
d_gene: TRBD1
abundance: -
j_gene: TRBJ2-6
CDR3aa: CASSEWDSRSGANVLTF
CDR3nt: TGTGCCAGCAGTGAATGGGACAGTAGGTCCGGGGCCAACGTCCTGACTTTC

v_gene: TRBV23-1
d_gene: -
abundance: -
j_gene: TRBJ2-2
CDR3aa: CASPTGELFF
CDR3nt: TGCGCCAGCCCAACCGGGGAGCTGTTTTTT

v_gene: TRBV11-2
d_gene: TRBD2
abundance: few
j_gene: TRBJ2-2
CDR3aa: CASSLEGGLGTTGELFF
CDR3nt: TGTGCCAGCAGCTTAGAGGGGGGGTTGGGAACCACCGGGGAGCTGTTTTTT

v_gene: TRBV27
d_gene: TRBD2
abundance: -
j_gene: TRBJ2-3
CDR3aa: CASSFGGRPDTQYF
CDR3nt: TGTGCCAGCAGTTTTGGCGGGAGGCCAGATACGCAGTATTTT

v_gene: TRBV18
d_gene: TRBD2
abundance: -
j_gene: TRBJ2-7
CDR3aa: CASSPGTSGSYEQYF
CDR3nt: TGTGCCAGCTCACCGGGGACTAGCGGGTCCTACGAGCAGTACTTC

v_gene: TRBV5-1
d_gene: TRBD1
abundance: -
j_gene: TRBJ1-6
CDR3aa: CASSLTGADNSPLHF
CDR3nt: TGCGCCAGCAGCCTGACAGGGGCCGATAATTCACCCCTCCACTTT

v_gene: TRBV28
d_gene: -
abundance: -
j_gene: TRBJ2-6
CDR3aa: CASSLNRGAGSGANVLTF
CDR3nt: TGTGCCAGCAGTTTAAATCGGGGGGCAGGCTCTGGGGCCAACGTCCTGACTTTC

v_gene: TRBV18
d_gene: TRBD1
abundance: -
j_gene: TRBJ1-2
CDR3aa: CASSVRTGSNYGYTF
CDR3nt: TGTGCCAGCTCCGTGAGGACAGGCTCTAACTATGGCTACACCTTC

v_gene: TRBV28
d_gene: -
abundance: -
j_gene: TRBJ2-7
CDR3aa: CASSLFDIPYEQYF
CDR3nt: TGTGCCAGCAGTTTATTTGACATCCCCTACGAGCAGTACTTC

v_gene: TRBV18
d_gene: TRBD1
abundance: -
j_gene: TRBJ2-3
CDR3aa: CASSGTGGDLTDTQYF
CDR3nt: TGTGCCAGCTCAGGGACAGGGGGCGACCTCACAGATACGCAGTATTTT

v_gene: TRBV7-9
d_gene: -
abundance: -
j_gene: TRBJ1-1
CDR3aa: CASSSTSDRSNEAFF
CDR3nt: TGTGCCAGCAGCTCCACTTCGGACAGATCGAATGAAGCTTTCTTT

v_gene: TRBV28
d_gene: -
abundance: -
j_gene: TRBJ1-2
CDR3aa: CAGGQANYGYTF
CDR3nt: TGTGCCGGGGGACAAGCTAACTATGGCTACACCTTC

v_gene: TRBV28
d_gene: -
abundance: -
j_gene: TRBJ1-2
CDR3aa: CASSLETANRTF
CDR3nt: TGTGCCAGCAGCTTAGAAACAGCAAACCGCACCTTC

v_gene: TRBV28
d_gene: -
abundance: -
j_gene: TRBJ2-7
CDR3aa: CASRFSSSSYEQYF
CDR3nt: TGTGCCAGCAGATTTAGCAGTTCCTCCTACGAGCAGTACTTC

v_gene: TRBV30
d_gene: -
abundance: -
j_gene: TRBJ2-7
CDR3aa: CAWSVRGYEQYF
CDR3nt: TGTGCCTGGAGTGTACGCGGCTACGAGCAGTACTTC

v_gene: TRBV5-5
d_gene: TRBD1
abundance: once
j_gene: TRBJ2-7
CDR3aa: CASRPGTGGVQPYEQYF
CDR3nt: TGTGCCAGCAGACCCGGGACAGGGGGCGTCCAGCCCTACGAGCAGTACTTC

v_gene: TRBV19
d_gene: -
abundance: -
j_gene: TRBJ1-2
CDR3aa: CASCEADVYGYTF
CDR3nt: TGTGCCAGTTGTGAGGCGGATGTCTATGGCTACACCTTC